A single sample is the source of the 17 T cell receptor beta chains below, sequenced in a study of response to subunit inactivated influenza vaccine. One entry per CDR3 protein, called by TCRdb with MiXCR from the RT-PCR reads. This sample carries about 530,000 distinct CDR3 sequences, 10% to 15% of them seen once, and the ten largest clones take 10%. The material sequenced was PBMCs from blood, taken on the day of vaccination. Receptor source: a man aged 45-65 years who received an inactivated influenza vaccine.

This clonotype was counted between two and nine times. The DNA of the CDR3 is TGTGCCAGCAGTTTATGGACAGGCGGGGAAAACATTCAGTACTTC. The encoded protein is CASSLWTGGENIQYF. The chain carries TRBV28 and TRBJ2-4; D is perhaps TRBD1 or TRBD2 (6 bases each). The germline V and J ends were trimmed by 0 bases and 5 bases, with 11 bases remaining between them. Germline CDR1 and CDR2: MDHEN and SYDVKM. This CDR3 is built from 15 residues.

The rearrangement uses TRBV5-1 and TRBJ2-7; D ambiguous. The CDR3 has 15 residues. The germline CDR1 and CDR2 sequences are SGHRS and YFSETQ. V was shortened by 2 bases and J by 0 bases, with 12 bases between the two germline ends. The CDR3 nucleotides are TGCGCCAGCAGCTTCATGGCGCAGAGCTCCTACGAGCAGTACTTC. Translation: CASSFMAQSSYEQYF. Full variable domain (remainder filled in from reference TRBV5-1 and TRBJ2-7): KAGVTQTPRYLIKTRGQQVTLSCSPISGHRSVSWYQQTPGQGLQFLFEYFSETQRNKGNFPGRFSGRQFSNSRSEMNVSTLELGDSALYLCASSFMAQSSYEQYFGPGTRLTVT.

The chain has TRBV7-8 and TRBJ2-3; D may be TRBD1 or TRBD2 (5 bases each). The CDR3 is 16 residues long. Germline V lookup: CDR1 SGHVS, CDR2 FQNEAQ. V lost 1 base and J lost 6, with 17 bases in between. The CDR3 reads CASSLVPGPRRDTQYF. The CDR3 nucleotides read TGTGCCAGCAGCTTAGTGCCGGGACCGCGGAGGGATACGCAGTATTTT.

The chain couples TRBV15 to TRBJ2-2; the D is unclear. Trimming took 1 base from V and 8 from J, leaving 5 bases between them. This CDR3 contains 12 residues. Germline V CDR1 and CDR2: LNHNV, YYDKDF (reference sequence). The CDR3 DNA reads TGTGCCACCAGCAGAGGGTTGGGGGAGCTGTTTTTT. Its translation is CATSRGLGELFF.

This chain connects TRBV5-6 to TRBJ2-3, with D perhaps assigned TRBD1 or TRBD2 (5 bases each). This CDR3 spans 11 amino acids. V was shortened by 4 bases and J by 8 bases, with 8 bases between the two germline ends. The germline V gene has CDR1 SGHDT and CDR2 YYEEEE. The DNA of the CDR3 is TGTGCCAGCAGCGGGGACCTTACGCAGTATTTT. The encoded protein is CASSGDLTQYF.

This chain connects TRBV12-3 or TRBV12-4 to TRBJ2-7, with 7 bases identical to TRBD1. The CDR3 has 13 amino acids. V gave up 7 bases and J gave up 0 bases; unmatched junction bases: 3. The CDR3 nucleotides are TGTGCCAGCACTTGGGACAGCTCCTACGAGCAGTACTTC. It translates to CASTWDSSYEQYF.

The rearrangement links TRBV28 to TRBJ2-7; 11 bases match TRBD2. J gave up 4 bases and V 4 bases, and 6 bases lay outside the gene matches. CDR1 is MDHEN, CDR2 SYDVKM, per germline. The CDR3 contains 15 residues. CDR3 sequence: CASSSTGLAEYEQYF. The CDR3 region has the DNA TGTGCCAGCAGTTCCACGGGACTAGCGGAATACGAGCAGTACTTC.

There are a few counts of this clonotype. V and J are TRBV6-1 and TRBJ1-5, with no clear D. The V gene lost 5 bases and the J gene lost 0 bases, with 8 bases spanning the gap. Germline V gene data show CDR1 as MNHNS and CDR2 as SASEGT. This CDR3 spans 14 amino acids. The CDR3 DNA follows: TGTGCCAGCAGTCGAGAGAATAGCAATCAGCCCCAGCATTTT. It specifies CASSRENSNQPQHF.

J is TRBJ2-3 and V is TRBV5-5, with D tentatively TRBD1 (5 bases). CDR1 and CDR2 (germline): SGHKS, YYEKEE (reference sequence). CDR3 length equals 11 residues. V was shortened by 1 base and J by 8 bases, with 5 bases between the two germline ends. The chain's CDR3 is CASSLQGTQYF. CDR3 DNA sequence: TGTGCCAGCAGCTTGCAGGGTACGCAGTATTTT. The full variable domain, with the rest looked up from reference TRBV5-5 and TRBJ2-3, is DAGVTQSPTHLIKTRGQQVTLRCSPISGHKSVSWYQQVLGQGPQFIFQYYEKEERGRGNFPDRFSARQFPNYSSELNVNALLLGDSALYLCASSLQGTQYFGPGTRLTVL.

This clonotype was counted only a few times. The V and J genes are TRBV24-1 and TRBJ2-2; TRBD1 matches at 7 bases. Losses at the gene ends were 5 bases for V and 4 bases for J; bases not matched to a gene: 3. The V gene's germline CDR1 is KGHDR and CDR2 SFDVKD. This CDR3 is built from 14 residues. CDR3 sequence reads: CATSVTGVTGELFF. Here the CDR3 DNA reads TGTGCCACCAGTGTCACAGGGGTCACCGGGGAGCTGTTTTTT.

The chain recombines TRBV3-1 with TRBJ1-2, with D hard to call. The ends were cut back, 1 base at V and 5 bases at J, with 8 bases in the middle. The CDR3 contains 13 residues. Germline CDR1 is LGHDT and CDR2 is YNNKEL (reference sequence). The CDR3, as DNA: TGTGCCAGCAGCCAAGTACCACAGTATGGCTACACCTTC. It encodes CASSQVPQYGYTF.

This clonotype was picked up a small number of times. The chain employs TRBV5-1 and TRBJ2-1; 14 positions agree with TRBD2. Looked up from germline, CDR1 is SGHRS and CDR2 is YFSETQ. The CDR3 contains 16 residues. Trimming removed 4 bases from V and 7 bases from J; junction bases left unmatched: 7. In nucleotides, the CDR3 is TGCGCCAGCAGCAAGGGACTAGCGGGAGTAGGAAATGAGCAGTTCTTC. Translating gives CASSKGLAGVGNEQFF.

The CDR3 bases are TGCAGTGCCACGGGACAGGGGCCCACAGATACGCAGTATTTT. Residues: CSATGQGPTDTQYF. The V and J genes are TRBV20-1 and TRBJ2-3; 10 nucleotides align to TRBD1. The V segment lost 6 bases and the J segment 2 bases; nucleotides outside the gene matches: 5. The germline V gene encodes CDR1 DFQATT and CDR2 SNEGSKA (reference sequence). The CDR3 has 14 amino acids.

The rearrangement uses TRBV20-1 and TRBJ1-1; 8 nucleotides align to TRBD1. V was clipped by 2 bases and J by 0 bases; unmatched bases: 2. Germline-derived CDR1 and CDR2 are DFQATT and SNEGSKA (reference sequence). CDR3 size: 14 residues. The CDR3 nucleotides read TGCAGTGCTAGAAACAGGGGGATGAACACTGAAGCTTTCTTT. This sequence encodes CSARNRGMNTEAFF.

In its sample, this clonotype was seen a few times. CDR3 DNA sequence: TGCGCCAGCAGCTTGGGACAGCACAACACCGGGGAGCTGTTTTTT. Its protein product is CASSLGQHNTGELFF. This sequence joins TRBV5-1 and TRBJ2-2, with a weak D call TRBD1 (5 bases). Germline assignment: CDR1 SGHRS and CDR2 YFSETQ. This CDR3 spans 15 amino acids. The V and J ends lost 0 bases and 2 bases respectively, with 8 bases between them.

This clonotype has just a few counts. The rearrangement links TRBV12-3 or TRBV12-4 to TRBJ2-7; perhaps TRBD1 as D (6 bases). V was clipped by 5 bases and J by 1 base, with 21 bases between them. The length of the CDR3 is 17 residues. The CDR3 spells CASSGEQPGHPSYEQYF. CDR3 in DNA: TGTGCCAGCAGTGGGGAACAACCGGGACATCCATCCTACGAGCAGTACTTC.

This clonotype was seen at least ten times. V gene TRBV11-3 combines with J gene TRBJ2-1, with D unclear. The CDR3 totals 11 residues. Germline values: CDR1 SGHNT, CDR2 YENEEA. The chain's CDR3 is CGLWSHNEQFF. In DNA, the CDR3 is TGTGGCTTATGGTCCCACAATGAGCAGTTCTTC.